Described below is a single T cell receptor (beta chain) sequence and its context. As yet, its antigen is unknown. The data were obtained in a study of vaccination effects on CD4 cells after COVID-19. Across the whole study: Post-vaccine specimens arrived a median 72 days past the second dose.

The CDR3 consists of 12 residues. V dropped 6 bases and J dropped 6 bases, with 10 bases sitting between them. The study, taken as a whole, reports: The study found marked clonal contraction of infection- and vaccine-induced clones late after vaccination.

At the end of about ten days of culture, CD4+ T cells were isolated. Two-dose BNT162b2 or mRNA-1273 vaccination was given to participants. Among the vaccine recipients, none had a prior SARS-CoV-2 infection, and nucleocapsid antibodies were negative. Half of the medium was exchanged for IL-2 medium on both days 3 and 7. Sequencing used immunoSEQ multiplex PCR; TCRdb keeps in-frame clones, though not all of them. The sample has roughly 40,000 clones; around two thirds are singletons. The sample was CD4+ T cells from PBMCs cultured without peptide, taken after COVID-19 vaccination. The sequence was obtained from a human donor who received a COVID-19 vaccine. The V call is TRBV12-3 or TRBV12-4, the J call TRBJ2-3, with D uncertain. The CDR3 sequence: CASSQKTDTQYF. In DNA form, the CDR3 reads TGTGCCAGCAGCCAAAAGACGGATACGCAGTATTTT.